Presented here are 24 T cell receptor beta chains from one specimen sequenced in a study of T cells after yellow fever vaccination. A single record per CDR3 protein comes from TCRdb applying MiXCR to the 5' RACE reads. The data show a few hundred thousand distinct CDR3 sequences, roughly 8.7% seen once. The input for sequencing was PBMCs, taken on the day of the first yellow fever vaccination. The receptor source for this set is a man aged 18 to 35 who received the YFV17D yellow fever vaccine.

This clonotype was observed a few times. An end of the junction does not agree with germline; a read error may underlie this. The chain recombines TRBV18 with TRBJ2-7; tentative D call: TRBD2 (6 bases). CDR1 and CDR2 (germline): KGHSH, LQKENI. This CDR3 is built from 15 residues. DNA for the CDR3: TGTGCCAGCTCGCCACCGGGACTTTACCTCTACGAGCAGTACTTC. Amino acid sequence: CASSPPGLYLYEQYF.

The chain recombines TRBV5-5 with TRBJ2-7; no reliable D call. The V gene's germline CDR1 is SGHKS and CDR2 YYEKEE (reference sequence). Trimming left V 2 bases short and J 5 bases short, with 8 bases between. The CDR3 has 12 residues. The CDR3 sequence is CASSLPMDEQYF. In DNA, the CDR3 is TGTGCCAGCAGCTTACCTATGGACGAGCAGTACTTC.

This clonotype was observed many times. The chain has TRBV11-2 and TRBJ2-3; TRBD1 matches at 10 bases. Trimming removed 2 bases from V and 4 bases from J; junction bases left unmatched: 6. Looked up from germline, CDR1 is SGHAT and CDR2 is FQNNGV. The CDR3 has 16 residues. The CDR3 is CASSLWGQGNPDTQYF. The CDR3 DNA sequence: TGTGCCAGCAGCTTATGGGGACAGGGGAACCCAGATACGCAGTATTTT.

This clonotype came up a few times. V and J are TRBV24-1 and TRBJ2-2; weak D call: TRBD1 (5 bases). V lost 7 bases to trimming and J lost 6 bases, with 14 bases between them. The V gene's germline CDR1 is KGHDR and CDR2 SFDVKD. This CDR3 comprises 14 residues. The CDR3 sequence: CATSASTVAGELFF. CDR3 sequence (DNA): TGTGCCACCAGCGCCTCGACAGTGGCCGGGGAGCTGTTTTTT.

This clonotype was observed a few times. CDR3 protein: CASSEVRVQPQHF. Here the CDR3 DNA reads TGTGCCAGCAGTGAAGTCCGCGTTCAGCCCCAGCATTTT. This chain uses TRBV6-1 with TRBJ1-5; D gene unclear. This CDR3 contains 13 residues. The germline V gene has CDR1 MNHNS and CDR2 SASEGT. The germline V and J ends were trimmed by 1 base and 6 bases, with 7 bases remaining between them.

This clonotype was recorded a few times. The CDR3 coding sequence is TGTGCCAGCAGTGACGGCACCATATATTTT. Protein sequence: CASSDGTIYF. The chain carries TRBV2 and TRBJ1-3; D is uncertain. Germline V gene data show CDR1 as SNHLY and CDR2 as FYNNEI. This CDR3 has 10 residues. Between the trimmed V and J ends, which lost 3 bases and 9 bases, there was a span of 3 bases.

V and J are TRBV4-2 and TRBJ2-1; 8 bases are shared with TRBD2. CDR3 size: 18 residues. In germline, CDR1 is LGHNA, CDR2 YNFKEQ. V gave up 4 bases and J gave up 7 bases; unmatched junction bases: 18. CDR3 nucleotides: TGTGCCAGCAGCCCGTCCCCCATACGGGGGGGGCCTGGGAATGAGCAGTTCTTC. It specifies CASSPSPIRGGPGNEQFF.

This clonotype occurred many times. The chain is built from TRBV6-5 and TRBJ1-1, with 8 bases fitting TRBD1. Germline V gene sequence: CDR1 MNHEY, CDR2 SVGAGI. CDR3 length: 17 residues. J gave up 6 bases and V 2 bases, and 14 bases lay outside the gene matches. CDR3 bases: TGTGCCAGCAGTTACCAGACAGGGGTATTAGCGTTGGCTGAAGCTTTCTTT. Translating gives CASSYQTGVLALAEAFF.

Many counts were recorded for this clonotype. The J gene is TRBJ2-3, the V gene TRBV7-2; D is unclear. Trimming took 2 bases from V and 4 from J, leaving 10 bases between them. Germline values: CDR1 SGHTA, CDR2 FQGNSA. This CDR3 is built from 14 residues. CDR3 residues: CASSLQASADTQYF. CDR3 bases: TGTGCCAGCAGCTTACAGGCTAGTGCAGATACGCAGTATTTT. The full variable domain, with the rest looked up from reference TRBV7-2 and TRBJ2-3, is GAGVSQSPSNKVTEKGKDVELRCDPISGHTALYWYRQSLGQGLEFLIYFQGNSAPDKSGLPSDRFSAERTGGSVSTLTIQRTQQEDSAVYLCASSLQASADTQYFGPGTRLTVL.

Many counts were recorded for this clonotype. CDR3 nucleotides: TGTGCCAGCAGCAGGGGCTATGGCTACACCTTC. Amino acids: CASSRGYGYTF. This sequence joins TRBV25-1 and TRBJ1-2, with D perhaps matching TRBD1 (6 bases). Trimming stripped 6 bases from V and 4 bases from J, with 6 bases between. Per germline, CDR1 MGHDK and CDR2 SYGVNS. CDR3 length: 11 residues.

This clonotype has only a few counts. CDR3 sequence reads: CASSLQEGSSYNEQFF. The CDR3 region has the DNA TGCGCCAGCAGCTTACAAGAGGGGAGCTCCTACAATGAGCAGTTCTTC. V and J are TRBV5-1 and TRBJ2-1, with D possibly called TRBD1 or TRBD2 (5 bases each). The CDR3 loop spans 16 amino acids. CDR1 SGHRS and CDR2 YFSETQ come from the germline V gene. Trimming left V 2 bases short and J 0 bases short, with 12 bases between.

V usage is TRBV6-1 and J usage is TRBJ1-4; 9 nucleotides line up with TRBD1. The CDR3 has 15 amino acids. J gave up 7 bases and V 4 bases, and 7 bases lay outside the gene matches. CDR1 is MNHNS, CDR2 SASEGT, per germline. CDR3 DNA sequence: TGTGCCAGCAGTGGAACAGGGGGCTACGGTGAAAAACTGTTTTTT. Its protein is CASSGTGGYGEKLFF.

The sample holds a few counts of this clonotype. J is TRBJ1-1 and V is TRBV5-4; D gene ambiguous. The CDR3 runs to 13 residues. CDR1 and CDR2 (germline): SGHNT, YYREEE (reference sequence). V lost 4 bases and J 0 bases, leaving 7 bases between the germline ends. CDR3 in DNA: TGTGCCAGCAGCATTGACCTGAACACTGAAGCTTTCTTT. This gives the protein CASSIDLNTEAFF.

J is TRBJ1-1 and V is TRBV6-5; D is perhaps TRBD1 (6 bases). V lost 8 bases, J lost 8 bases, and 12 bases lay in between. CDR1 is MNHEY, CDR2 SVGAGI, per germline. There are 11 residues in the CDR3. The DNA of the CDR3 is TGTGCCAGCCTCAGGGGAGCCGAAGCTTTCTTT. As protein: CASLRGAEAFF.

This clonotype was found a few times. Here the CDR3 reads CASSAGGRASGYTDTQYF. The CDR3, as DNA: TGTGCCAGCAGCGCCGGGGGTAGGGCTAGCGGATACACAGATACGCAGTATTTT. This chain links TRBV9 with TRBJ2-3; 7 nucleotides agree with TRBD2. The CDR3 has 18 amino acids. Germline V gene sequence: CDR1 SGDLS, CDR2 YYNGEE. The J segment lost 2 bases and the V segment lost 3 bases, leaving 15 bases of the junction unmatched.

This clonotype showed up many times. The rearrangement joins TRBV3-1 to TRBJ2-7, with D tentatively TRBD1 (5 bases). Trimming pared 0 bases from V and 3 bases from J, leaving 9 bases between. CDR1 LGHDT and CDR2 YNNKEL come from the germline V gene (reference sequence). CDR3 length: 14 residues. CDR3 in amino acids: CASSQEDQGYEQYF. The CDR3 DNA reads as TGTGCCAGCAGCCAAGAGGATCAGGGCTACGAGCAGTACTTC.

This clonotype was observed a few times. The chain has TRBV6-5 and TRBJ1-1, with 7 bases lining up with TRBD1. In germline, CDR1 is MNHEY, CDR2 SVGAGI. The CDR3 contains 15 residues. J was trimmed by 4 bases and V by 3 bases; bases with no gene match: 8. The CDR3 bases are TGTGCCAGCAGTTATGGGGAGGGGGCGGGCACTGAAGCTTTCTTT. It yields the protein CASSYGEGAGTEAFF.

This clonotype was counted at least ten times. The chain combines TRBV28 with TRBJ2-2; D not resolved. Germline assignment: CDR1 MDHEN and CDR2 SYDVKM. The CDR3 runs 11 residues. Trimming left V 3 bases short and J 6 bases short, with 2 bases between. The CDR3 sequence is CASSFPGELFF. CDR3 DNA sequence: TGTGCCAGCAGTTTCCCCGGGGAGCTGTTTTTT.

This clonotype showed up just a few times. The junction does not match germline at one end; this may be a read error. The CDR3 DNA reads as TGCGCCAGCAGCCAAGATGTCGAGGGACAGAAAATCTTC. Translated: CASSQDVEGQKIF. The chain is built from TRBV4-1 and TRBJ1-2; TRBD1 agrees at 7 bases. CDR1 is MGHRA, CDR2 YSYEKL, per germline. The CDR3 runs 13 residues.

J is TRBJ1-2 and V is TRBV4-1, with TRBD1 as a possible D gene (6 bases). Trimming removed 4 bases at V and 3 bases at J, with 12 bases between. The CDR3 length is 14 residues. CDR1 is MGHRA, CDR2 YSYEKL, per germline. This CDR3 reads CASSPLSGDYGYTF. The CDR3 DNA reads as TGCGCCAGCAGCCCCCTTTCAGGGGACTATGGCTACACCTTC.

A few counts support this clonotype. The J gene is TRBJ1-2, the V gene TRBV10-3, with a weak D call TRBD1 (5 bases). Trimming removed 0 bases from V and 3 bases from J, with 14 bases in between. The CDR3 is 16 amino acids. The germline CDR1 and CDR2 sequences are ENHRY and SYGVKD. The CDR3 DNA reads as TGTGCCATCAGTGAGTCGGGGCAGAACCTTGACTATGGCTACACCTTC. Translated, it gives CAISESGQNLDYGYTF.

This clonotype has only a few counts. The rearrangement uses TRBV5-1 and TRBJ2-1, with D hard to call. The germline V gene has CDR1 SGHRS and CDR2 YFSETQ. The V gene lost 0 bases and the J gene lost 3 bases, with 7 bases spanning the gap. The CDR3 covers 14 residues. The CDR3 DNA follows: TGCGCCAGCAGCTTGGGAGAGAACTACAATGAGCAGTTCTTC. Encoded protein: CASSLGENYNEQFF.

V usage is TRBV6-5 and J usage is TRBJ1-4; D may be TRBD1 (5 bases). CDR1 and CDR2 (germline): MNHEY, SVGAGI. V was shortened by 0 bases and J by 5 bases, with 7 bases between the two germline ends. The CDR3 is 14 amino acids. The CDR3 DNA is TGTGCCAGCAGTTACTCGGGGGTAAATGAAAAACTGTTTTTT. It yields the protein CASSYSGVNEKLFF.

CDR3 DNA: TGTGCCAGTAGTATGTTTAGAGAACAAGAGCGGCTACCACCTGAAGCTTTCTTT. Translated, it gives CASSMFREQERLPPEAFF. V usage is TRBV19 and J usage is TRBJ1-1; no reliable D call. The germline gives CDR1 LNHDA, CDR2 SQIVND (reference sequence). V lost 3 bases, J lost 6 bases, and 26 bases lay in between. The CDR3 covers 18 residues.